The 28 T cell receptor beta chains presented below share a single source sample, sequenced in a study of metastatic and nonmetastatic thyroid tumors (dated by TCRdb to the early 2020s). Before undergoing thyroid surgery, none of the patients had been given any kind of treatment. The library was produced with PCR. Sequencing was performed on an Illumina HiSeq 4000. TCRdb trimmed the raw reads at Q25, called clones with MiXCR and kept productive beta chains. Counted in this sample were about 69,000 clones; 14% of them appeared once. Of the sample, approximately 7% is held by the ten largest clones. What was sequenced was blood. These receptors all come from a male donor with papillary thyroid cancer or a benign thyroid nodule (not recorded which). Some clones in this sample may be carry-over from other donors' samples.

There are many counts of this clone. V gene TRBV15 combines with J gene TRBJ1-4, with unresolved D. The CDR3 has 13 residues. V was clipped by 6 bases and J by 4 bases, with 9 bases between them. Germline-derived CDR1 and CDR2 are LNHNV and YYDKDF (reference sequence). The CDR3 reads CATRDRRNEKLFF. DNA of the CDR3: TGTGCCACCAGAGATCGACGTAATGAAAAACTGTTTTTT.

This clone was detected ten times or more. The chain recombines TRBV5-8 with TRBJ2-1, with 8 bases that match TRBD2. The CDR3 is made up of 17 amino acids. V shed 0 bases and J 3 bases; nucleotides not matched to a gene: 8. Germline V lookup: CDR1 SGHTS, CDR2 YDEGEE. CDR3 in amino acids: CASSLEPTSAFYNEQFF. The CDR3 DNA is TGTGCCAGCAGCTTGGAACCGACTAGCGCTTTCTACAATGAGCAGTTCTTC.

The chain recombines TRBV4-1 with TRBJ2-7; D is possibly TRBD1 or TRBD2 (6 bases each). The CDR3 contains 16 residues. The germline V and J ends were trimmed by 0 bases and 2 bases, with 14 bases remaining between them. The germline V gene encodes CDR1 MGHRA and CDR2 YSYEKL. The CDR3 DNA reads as TGCGCCAGCAGCCAAGAGAGGGGGGAGGAGGCCTACGAGCAGTACTTC. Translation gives CASSQERGEEAYEQYF.

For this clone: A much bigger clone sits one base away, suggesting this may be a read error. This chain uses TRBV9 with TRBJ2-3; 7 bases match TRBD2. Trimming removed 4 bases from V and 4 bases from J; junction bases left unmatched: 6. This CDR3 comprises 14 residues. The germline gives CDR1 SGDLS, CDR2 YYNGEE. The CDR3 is CASSPLAVPDTQYF. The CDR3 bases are TGTGCCAGCAGCCCCCTAGCGGTCCCAGATACGCAGTATTTT.

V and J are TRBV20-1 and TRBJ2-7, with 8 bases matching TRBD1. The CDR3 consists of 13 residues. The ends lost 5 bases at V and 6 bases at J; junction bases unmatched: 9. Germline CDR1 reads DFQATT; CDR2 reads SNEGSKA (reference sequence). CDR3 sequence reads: CSAGRTGYGEQYF. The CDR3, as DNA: TGCAGTGCTGGTAGGACAGGGTACGGCGAGCAGTACTTC.

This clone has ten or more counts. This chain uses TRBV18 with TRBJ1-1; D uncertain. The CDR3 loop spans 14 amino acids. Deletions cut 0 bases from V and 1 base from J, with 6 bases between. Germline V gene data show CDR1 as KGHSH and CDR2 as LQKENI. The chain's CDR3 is CASSPPSKNTEAFF. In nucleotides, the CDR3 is TGTGCCAGCTCACCACCGAGTAAGAACACTGAAGCTTTCTTT.

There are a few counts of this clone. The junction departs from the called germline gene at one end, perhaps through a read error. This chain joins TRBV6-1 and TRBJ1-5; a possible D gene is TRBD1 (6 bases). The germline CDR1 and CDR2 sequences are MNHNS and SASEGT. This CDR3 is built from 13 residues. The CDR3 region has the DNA TGTGCCAGCAGTCCAAGGGGGGATCAGCACCAGCATTTT. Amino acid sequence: CASSPRGDQHQHF.

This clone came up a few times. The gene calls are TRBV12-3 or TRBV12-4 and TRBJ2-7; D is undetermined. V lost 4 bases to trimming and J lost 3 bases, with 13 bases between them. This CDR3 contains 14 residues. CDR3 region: CASSSGTYDYEQYF. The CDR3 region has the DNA TGTGCCAGCAGTTCCGGTACATATGACTACGAGCAGTACTTC.

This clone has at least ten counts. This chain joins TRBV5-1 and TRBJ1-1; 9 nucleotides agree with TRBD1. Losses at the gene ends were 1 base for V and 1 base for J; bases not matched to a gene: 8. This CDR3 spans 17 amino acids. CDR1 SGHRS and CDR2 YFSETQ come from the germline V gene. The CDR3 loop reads CASSLYTGGDWNTEAFF. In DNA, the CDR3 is TGCGCCAGCAGCTTGTATACAGGGGGCGATTGGAACACTGAAGCTTTCTTT. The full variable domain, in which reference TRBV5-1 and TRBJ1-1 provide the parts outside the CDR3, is KAGVTQTPRYLIKTRGQQVTLSCSPISGHRSVSWYQQTPGQGLQFLFEYFSETQRNKGNFPGRFSGRQFSNSRSEMNVSTLELGDSALYLCASSLYTGGDWNTEAFFGQGTRLTVV.

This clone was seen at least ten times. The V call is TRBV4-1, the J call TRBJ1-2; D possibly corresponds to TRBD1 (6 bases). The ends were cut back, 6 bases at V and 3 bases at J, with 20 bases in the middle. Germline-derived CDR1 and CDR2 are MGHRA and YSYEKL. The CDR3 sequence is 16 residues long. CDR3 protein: CASSPSNNREDYGYTF. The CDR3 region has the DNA TGCGCCAGCAGTCCAAGTAATAACAGGGAGGACTATGGCTACACCTTC.

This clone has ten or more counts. As DNA, the CDR3 is TGTGCCAGCAGGTCCGACTCTTCCAGAGAGCAGTTCTTC. Its protein product is CASRSDSSREQFF. The chain has TRBV6-2 or TRBV6-3 and TRBJ2-1; unclear D gene. The V gene lost 6 bases and the J gene lost 10 bases, with 16 bases spanning the gap. The CDR3 consists of 13 residues. Germline V gives CDR1 MNHEY, CDR2 SVGEGT.

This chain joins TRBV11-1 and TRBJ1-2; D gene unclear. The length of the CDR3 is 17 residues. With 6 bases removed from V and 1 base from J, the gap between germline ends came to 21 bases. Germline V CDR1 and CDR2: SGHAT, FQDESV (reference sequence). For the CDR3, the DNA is TGTGCCAGCAGATTAAGGCGTCCCAAGGGTTTTAACTATGGCTACACCTTC. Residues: CASRLRRPKGFNYGYTF.

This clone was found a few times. CDR3 DNA sequence: TGTGCCAGCGTGAGACTAGGGGTCGACACGCAGTATTTT. Its translation: CASVRLGVDTQYF. This chain joins TRBV28 and TRBJ2-3; D perhaps matches TRBD2 (6 bases). The V gene's germline CDR1 is MDHEN and CDR2 SYDVKM. V lost 8 bases and J lost 9, with 18 bases in between. The CDR3 runs to 13 residues.

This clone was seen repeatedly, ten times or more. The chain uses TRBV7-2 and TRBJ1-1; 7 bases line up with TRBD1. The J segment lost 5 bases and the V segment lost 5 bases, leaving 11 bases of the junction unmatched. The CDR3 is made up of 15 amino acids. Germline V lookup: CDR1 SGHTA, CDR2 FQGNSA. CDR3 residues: CASSLTGQIGTEAFF. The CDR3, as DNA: TGTGCCAGCAGCCTCACGGGACAGATCGGTACTGAAGCTTTCTTT.

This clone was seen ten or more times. The CDR3 DNA follows: TGTGCCAGCAGTTTCGGGGAGTGGGATGAAAAACTGTTTTTT. Translation gives CASSFGEWDEKLFF. The chain carries TRBV12-3 or TRBV12-4 and TRBJ1-4; no clear D. This CDR3 is 14 amino acids long. V dropped 3 bases and J dropped 6 bases, with 11 bases sitting between them.

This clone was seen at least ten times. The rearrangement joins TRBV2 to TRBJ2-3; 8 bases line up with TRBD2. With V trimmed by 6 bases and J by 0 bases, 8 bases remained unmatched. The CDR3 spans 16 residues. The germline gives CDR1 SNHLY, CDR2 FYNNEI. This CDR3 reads CASRIGRLASTDTQYF. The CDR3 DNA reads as TGTGCCAGCAGGATAGGAAGACTAGCGAGCACAGATACGCAGTATTTT.

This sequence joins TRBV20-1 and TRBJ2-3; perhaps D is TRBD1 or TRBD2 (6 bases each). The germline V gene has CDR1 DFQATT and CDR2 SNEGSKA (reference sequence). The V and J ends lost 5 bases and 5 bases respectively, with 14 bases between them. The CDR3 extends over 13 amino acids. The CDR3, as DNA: TGCAGTGCTGGGGACGGGGGCAGAGATACGCAGTATTTT. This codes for CSAGDGGRDTQYF.

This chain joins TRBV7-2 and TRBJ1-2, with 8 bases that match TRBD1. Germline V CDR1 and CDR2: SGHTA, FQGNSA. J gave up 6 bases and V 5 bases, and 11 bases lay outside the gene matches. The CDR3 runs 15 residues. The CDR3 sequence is CASSKQGDRGDGYTF. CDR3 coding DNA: TGTGCCAGCAGCAAACAGGGGGATAGAGGAGATGGCTACACCTTC. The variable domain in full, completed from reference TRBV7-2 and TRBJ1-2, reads GAGVSQSPSNKVTEKGKDVELRCDPISGHTALYWYRQSLGQGLEFLIYFQGNSAPDKSGLPSDRFSAERTGGSVSTLTIQRTQQEDSAVYLCASSKQGDRGDGYTFGSGTRLTVV.

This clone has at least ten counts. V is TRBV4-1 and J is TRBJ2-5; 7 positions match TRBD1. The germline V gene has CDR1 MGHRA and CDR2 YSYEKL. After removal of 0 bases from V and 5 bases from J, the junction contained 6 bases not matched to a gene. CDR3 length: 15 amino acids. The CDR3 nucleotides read TGCGCCAGCAGCCAAGAGGGCAGGGGGATGGAGACCCAGTACTTC. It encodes CASSQEGRGMETQYF.

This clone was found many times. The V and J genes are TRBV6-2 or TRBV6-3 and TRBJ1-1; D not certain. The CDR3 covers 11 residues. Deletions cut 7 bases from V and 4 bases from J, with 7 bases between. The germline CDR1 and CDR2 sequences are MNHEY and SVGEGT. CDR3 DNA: TGTGCCAGCACGGGGTTCACTGAAGCTTTCTTT. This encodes CASTGFTEAFF.

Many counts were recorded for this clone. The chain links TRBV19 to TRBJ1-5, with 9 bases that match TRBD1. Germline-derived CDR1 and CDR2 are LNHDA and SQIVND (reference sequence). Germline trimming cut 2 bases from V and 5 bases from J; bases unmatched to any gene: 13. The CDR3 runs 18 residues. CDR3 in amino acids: CASSIFRTTGGVDQPQHF. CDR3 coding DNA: TGTGCCAGTAGTATATTTCGGACGACAGGGGGAGTCGATCAGCCCCAGCATTTT.

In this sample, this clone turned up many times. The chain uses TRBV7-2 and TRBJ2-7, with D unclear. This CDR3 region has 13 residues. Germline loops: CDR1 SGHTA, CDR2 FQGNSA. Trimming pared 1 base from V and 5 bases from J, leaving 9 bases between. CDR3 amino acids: CASSLEGAHEQYF. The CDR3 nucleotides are TGTGCCAGCAGCTTAGAGGGTGCCCACGAGCAGTACTTC.

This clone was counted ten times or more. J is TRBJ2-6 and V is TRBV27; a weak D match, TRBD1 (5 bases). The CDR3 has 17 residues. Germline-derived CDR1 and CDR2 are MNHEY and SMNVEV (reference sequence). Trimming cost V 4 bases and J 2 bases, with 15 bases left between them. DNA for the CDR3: TGTGCCAGCAGTTCCAGGGTGTCTATGCCTGGGGCCAACGTCCTGACTTTC. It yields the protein CASSSRVSMPGANVLTF.

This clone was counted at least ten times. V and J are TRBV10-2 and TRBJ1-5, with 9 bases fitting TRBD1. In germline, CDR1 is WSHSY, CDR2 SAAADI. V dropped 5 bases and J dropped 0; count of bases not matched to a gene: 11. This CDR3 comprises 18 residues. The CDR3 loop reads CASSPTGGTGFSNQPQHF. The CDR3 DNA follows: TGCGCCAGCAGTCCAACCGGTGGGACAGGGTTTAGCAATCAGCCCCAGCATTTT.

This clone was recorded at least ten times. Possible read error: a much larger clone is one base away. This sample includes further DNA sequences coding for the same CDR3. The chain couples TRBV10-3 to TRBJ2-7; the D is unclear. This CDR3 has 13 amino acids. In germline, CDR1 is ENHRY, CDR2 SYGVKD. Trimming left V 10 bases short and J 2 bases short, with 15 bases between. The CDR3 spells CATVGQTPYEQYV. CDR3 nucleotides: TGTGCCACCGTAGGTCAGACCCCCTACGAGCAGTACGTC.

The CDR3 nucleotides read TGTGCCAGCAGTGAAACCGGGACAGTAGGCGATGAGCAGTTCTTC. It translates to CASSETGTVGDEQFF. The genes are TRBV28 and TRBJ2-1; TRBD1 matches at 7 bases. The CDR3 is made up of 15 amino acids. V lost 5 bases to trimming and J lost 8 bases; unmatched junction nucleotides: 12. Germline CDR1 and CDR2: MDHEN and SYDVKM. The full variable domain, completed using reference TRBV28 and TRBJ2-1, is DVKVTQSSRYLVKRTGEKVFLECVQDMDHENMFWYRQDPGLGLRLIYFSYDVKMKEKGDIPEGYSVSREKKERFSLILESASTNQTSMYLCASSETGTVGDEQFFGPGTRLTVL.

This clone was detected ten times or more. DNA of the CDR3: TGTGCCAGCAGTCCTATCACTAGCGGACCGCCCGCAGATACGCAGTATTTT. Translation gives CASSPITSGPPADTQYF. V usage is TRBV28 and J usage is TRBJ2-3; 8 nucleotides match TRBD2. Germline V gives CDR1 MDHEN, CDR2 SYDVKM. J gave up 4 bases and V 5 bases, and 14 bases lay outside the gene matches. The CDR3 sequence is 17 residues long.

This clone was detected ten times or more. As DNA, the CDR3 is TGTGCCAGCAGCTCCTCGTACGTTAGCGAAGCTGAGCAGTTCTTC. Translating gives CASSSSYVSEAEQFF. This sequence joins TRBV7-8 and TRBJ2-1; a weak D match, TRBD2 (5 bases). Trimming took off 4 bases at V and 9 bases at J, with 19 bases between the two ends. Germline lookup yields CDR1 SGHVS and CDR2 FQNEAQ. The CDR3 loop spans 15 amino acids.